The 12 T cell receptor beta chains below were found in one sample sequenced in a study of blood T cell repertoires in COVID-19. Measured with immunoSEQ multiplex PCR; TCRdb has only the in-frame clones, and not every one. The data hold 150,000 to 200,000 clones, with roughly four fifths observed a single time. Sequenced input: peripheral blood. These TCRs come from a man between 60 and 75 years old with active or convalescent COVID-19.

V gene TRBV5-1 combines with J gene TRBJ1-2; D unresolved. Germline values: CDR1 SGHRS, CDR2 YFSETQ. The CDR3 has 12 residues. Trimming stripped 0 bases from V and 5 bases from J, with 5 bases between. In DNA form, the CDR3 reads TGCGCCAGCAGCTTGGACGAGTATGGCTACACCTTC. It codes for CASSLDEYGYTF.

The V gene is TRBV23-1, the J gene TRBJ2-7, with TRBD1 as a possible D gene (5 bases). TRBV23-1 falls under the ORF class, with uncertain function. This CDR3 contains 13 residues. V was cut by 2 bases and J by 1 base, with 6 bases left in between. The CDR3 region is CASSQTGSYEQYF. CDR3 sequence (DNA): TGCGCCAGCAGTCAAACAGGATCCTACGAGCAGTACTTC.

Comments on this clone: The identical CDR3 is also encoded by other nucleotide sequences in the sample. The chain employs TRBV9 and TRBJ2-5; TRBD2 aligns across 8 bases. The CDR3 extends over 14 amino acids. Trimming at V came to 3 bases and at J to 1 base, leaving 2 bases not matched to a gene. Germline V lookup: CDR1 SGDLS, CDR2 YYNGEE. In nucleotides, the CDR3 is TGTGCCAGCAGCGGCGGGACTAGCCAAGAGACCCAGTACTTC. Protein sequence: CASSGGTSQETQYF.

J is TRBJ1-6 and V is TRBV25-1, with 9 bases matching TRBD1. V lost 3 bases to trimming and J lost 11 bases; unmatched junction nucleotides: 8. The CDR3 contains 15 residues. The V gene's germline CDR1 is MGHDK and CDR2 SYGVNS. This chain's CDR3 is CASSEWGTGITPLHF. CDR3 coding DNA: TGTGCCAGCAGTGAGTGGGGGACAGGGATTACACCCCTCCACTTT.

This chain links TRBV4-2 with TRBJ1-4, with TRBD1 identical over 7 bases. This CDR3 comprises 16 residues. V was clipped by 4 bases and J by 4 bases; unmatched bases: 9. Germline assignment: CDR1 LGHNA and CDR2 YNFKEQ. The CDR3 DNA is TGTGCCAGCAGCCTACATTCCGACAGGGATAATGAAAAACTGTTTTTT. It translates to CASSLHSDRDNEKLFF.

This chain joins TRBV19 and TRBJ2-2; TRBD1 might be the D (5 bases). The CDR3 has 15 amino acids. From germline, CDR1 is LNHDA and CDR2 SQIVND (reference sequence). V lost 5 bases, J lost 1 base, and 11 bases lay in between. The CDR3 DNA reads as TGTGCCAGTAGTTTTTGGCAGGGGAACACCGGGGAGCTGTTTTTT. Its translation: CASSFWQGNTGELFF.

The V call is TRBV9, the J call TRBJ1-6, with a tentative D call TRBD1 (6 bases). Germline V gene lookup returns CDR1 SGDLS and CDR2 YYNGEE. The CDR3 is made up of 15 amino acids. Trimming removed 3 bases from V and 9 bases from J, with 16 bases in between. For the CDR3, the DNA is TGTGCCAGCAGCGGACAGGAAGTATCGTTTTCACCCCTCCACTTT. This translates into CASSGQEVSFSPLHF.

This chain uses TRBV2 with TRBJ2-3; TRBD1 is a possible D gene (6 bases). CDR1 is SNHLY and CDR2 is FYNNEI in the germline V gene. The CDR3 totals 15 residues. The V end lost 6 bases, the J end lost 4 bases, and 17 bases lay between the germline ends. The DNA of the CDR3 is TGTGCCAGCAGCCGAACCCCAAACAGGGCAGATACGCAGTATTTT. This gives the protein CASSRTPNRADTQYF.

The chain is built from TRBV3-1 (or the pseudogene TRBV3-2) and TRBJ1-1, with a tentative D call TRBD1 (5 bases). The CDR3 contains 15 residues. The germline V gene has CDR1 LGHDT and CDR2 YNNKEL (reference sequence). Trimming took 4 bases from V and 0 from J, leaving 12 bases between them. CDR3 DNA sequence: TGTGCCAGCAGCCTCCGGGGGAAGATGAACACTGAAGCTTTCTTT. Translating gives CASSLRGKMNTEAFF.

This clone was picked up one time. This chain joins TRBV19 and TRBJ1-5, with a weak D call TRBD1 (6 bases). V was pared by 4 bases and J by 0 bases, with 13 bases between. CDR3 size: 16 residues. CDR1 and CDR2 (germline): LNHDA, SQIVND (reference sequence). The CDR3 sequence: CASSTTGQYSNQPQHF. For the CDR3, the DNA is TGTGCCAGTAGTACGACCGGACAGTATAGCAATCAGCCCCAGCATTTT.

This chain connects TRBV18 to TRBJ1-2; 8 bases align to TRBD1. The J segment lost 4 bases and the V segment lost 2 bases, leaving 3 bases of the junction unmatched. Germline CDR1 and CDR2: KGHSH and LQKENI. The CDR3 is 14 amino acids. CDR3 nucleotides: TGTGCCAGCTCACCAAGGCAGGGGGCCTATGGCTACACCTTC. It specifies CASSPRQGAYGYTF.

DNA of the CDR3: TGTGCCAGCAGCCAATCATCGATGGTGGGCGATGAGCAGTTCTTC. It translates to CASSQSSMVGDEQFF. This chain links TRBV3-1 (or the pseudogene TRBV3-2) with TRBJ2-1; D gene uncertain. The CDR3 contains 15 residues. Germline V gene data show CDR1 as LGHDT and CDR2 as YNNKEL (reference sequence). V was clipped by 2 bases and J by 8 bases, with 16 bases between them.